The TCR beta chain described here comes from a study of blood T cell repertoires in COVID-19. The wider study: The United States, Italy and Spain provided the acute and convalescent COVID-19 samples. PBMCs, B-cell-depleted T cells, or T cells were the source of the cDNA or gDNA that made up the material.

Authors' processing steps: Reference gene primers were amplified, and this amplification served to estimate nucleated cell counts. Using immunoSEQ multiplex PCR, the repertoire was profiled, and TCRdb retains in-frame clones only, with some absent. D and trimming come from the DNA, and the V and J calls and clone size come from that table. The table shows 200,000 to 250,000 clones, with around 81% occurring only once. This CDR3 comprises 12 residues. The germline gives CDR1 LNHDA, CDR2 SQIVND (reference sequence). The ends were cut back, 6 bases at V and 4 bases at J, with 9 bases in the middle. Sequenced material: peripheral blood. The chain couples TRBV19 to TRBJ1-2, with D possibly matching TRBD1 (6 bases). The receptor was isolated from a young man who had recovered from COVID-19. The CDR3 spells CASRLDSYGYTF. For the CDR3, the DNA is TGTGCCAGTAGATTGGACAGCTATGGCTACACCTTC.